The rows below give T cell receptor beta chains drawn from one sample of a study of T cell responses to AZD1222 COVID-19 vaccine. The assay was immunoSEQ multiplex PCR, and TCRdb's table has in-frame clones only and misses some. The sample contains about 180,000 clones, about nine tenths of which appear only once. The sample consisted of peripheral blood, taken 28 days after the second AZD1222 dose. These receptors came from an adult who received the AZD1222 COVID-19 vaccine. The CDR3 runs from the conserved cysteine through the conserved F or W. A D gene is named only where the DNA matches it firmly. Clone size, where shown, is once, few, many, or a class for clones that have expanded.

j_call clone_size d_call v_call cdr3_aa cdr3_nt
TRBJ1-4 NA NA TRBV7-8 CASSLLRTVNEKLFF TGTGCCAGCAGCCTGCTTAGGACAGTTAATGAAAAACTGTTTTTT
TRBJ1-4 once TRBD1 TRBV7-9 CASSRGQGNEKLFF TGTGCCAGCAGCCGGGGACAGGGCAATGAAAAACTGTTTTTT
TRBJ2-2 NA NA TRBV2 CASSAIEPNTGELFF TGTGCCAGCAGTGCAATAGAACCGAACACCGGGGAGCTGTTTTTT
TRBJ1-1 few NA TRBV14 CASSLTGPAEAFF TGTGCCAGCAGCTTAACAGGGCCCGCTGAAGCTTTCTTT
TRBJ1-6 NA NA TRBV24-1 CATPPRQGFDSPLHF TGTGCCACCCCGCCCCGCCAGGGTTTTGATTCACCCCTCCACTTT
TRBJ2-1 NA TRBD2 TRBV6-1 CASSAQAGGGYNEQFF TGTGCCAGCAGTGCCCAAGCGGGGGGTGGCTACAATGAGCAGTTCTTC
TRBJ1-4 NA NA TRBV3-1/TRBV3-2 CASSHPGGANEKLFF TGTGCCAGCAGCCACCCTGGGGGGGCTAATGAAAAACTGTTTTTT
TRBJ2-2 NA TRBD1 TRBV5-4 CAGWTGGIANTGELFF TGTGCCGGATGGACAGGGGGCATAGCAAACACCGGGGAGCTGTTTTTT
TRBJ2-4 NA NA TRBV5-8 CASCSGGAGGNIQYF TGTGCCAGCTGCTCGGGCGGGGCGGGTGGAAACATTCAGTACTTC
TRBJ1-1 NA NA TRBV7-3 CASSSSPGTGFEAFF TGTGCCAGCAGCTCGAGTCCCGGGACGGGTTTTGAAGCTTTCTTT
TRBJ2-7 once TRBD1 TRBV30 CAWSRGQEIYEQYF TGTGCCTGGAGTAGGGGACAGGAAATCTACGAGCAGTACTTC
TRBJ2-5 NA NA TRBV5-4 CASSLGQKGETQYF TGTGCCAGCAGCTTGGGACAAAAGGGGGAGACCCAGTACTTC
TRBJ2-1 NA NA TRBV4-1 CASSPGEYYNNEQFF TGCGCCAGCAGCCCCGGGGAGTACTATAACAATGAGCAGTTCTTC
TRBJ1-2 NA TRBD1 TRBV6-2/TRBV6-3 CASSRQGGYYGYTF TGTGCCAGCAGCCGACAGGGAGGATATTATGGCTACACCTTC
TRBJ1-4 NA TRBD1 TRBV5-1 CASSGTANEKLFF TGCGCCAGCAGCGGGACAGCGAATGAAAAACTGTTTTTT
TRBJ2-5 NA NA TRBV6-1 CASSDWGRGTQYF TGTGCCAGCAGTGATTGGGGTCGGGGGACCCAGTACTTC
TRBJ2-7 NA NA TRBV19 CASSPQGSHYEQYF TGTGCCAGTAGTCCCCAGGGCTCTCACTACGAGCAGTACTTC
TRBJ1-5 NA NA TRBV7-2 CASSFGQSNQPQHF TGTGCCAGCAGCTTCGGACAGTCCAATCAGCCCCAGCATTTT
TRBJ1-1 NA NA TRBV20-1 CSATSPGAFF TGCAGTGCCACCAGCCCGGGCGCTTTCTTT
TRBJ2-7 NA TRBD2 TRBV6-5 CASSYNRASGNYEQYF TGTGCCAGCAGTTACAATCGGGCTAGCGGGAACTACGAGCAGTACTTC
TRBJ1-5 NA TRBD1 TRBV7-8 CASSTTGTGQGPQHF TGTGCCAGCAGCACCACCGGGACAGGGCAAGGGCCCCAGCATTTT
TRBJ2-3 NA NA TRBV2 CASSVGDLLGTDTQYF TGTGCCAGCAGTGTGGGTGACCTCCTTGGCACAGATACGCAGTATTTT
TRBJ1-2 NA TRBD1 TRBV15 CATSRVGQASYGYTF TGTGCCACCAGCAGAGTGGGACAGGCTAGCTATGGCTACACCTTC
TRBJ1-5 NA NA TRBV7-2 CASSLSPDSNQPQHF TGTGCCAGCAGCTTATCCCCGGACAGCAATCAGCCCCAGCATTTT
TRBJ1-1 NA TRBD1 TRBV5-1 CASSPRTGGETEAFF TGCGCCAGCAGCCCCCGGACAGGGGGCGAGACTGAAGCTTTCTTT
TRBJ2-7 NA NA TRBV30 CAWSVVGYEQYF TGTGCCTGGAGTGTAGTCGGGTACGAGCAGTACTTC
TRBJ1-2 NA TRBD1 TRBV19 CASRAGTGANYGYTF TGTGCCAGTAGGGCGGGGACAGGAGCTAACTATGGCTACACCTTC
TRBJ2-7 NA NA TRBV30 CAWSGSAYEQYF TGTGCCTGGAGCGGGTCAGCATACGAGCAGTACTTC
TRBJ2-3 NA NA TRBV4-3 CASSRLRTDTQYF TGCGCCAGCAGCCGACTTAGGACAGATACGCAGTATTTT
TRBJ1-6 NA NA TRBV18 CASSRDTESPLHF TGTGCCAGCTCACGGGACACGGAATCACCCCTCCACTTT
TRBJ1-1 NA NA TRBV5-4 CASSPSWDTEAFF TGTGCCAGCTCACCCTCCTGGGACACTGAAGCTTTCTTT
TRBJ1-4 NA NA TRBV7-8 CASSYLRWTSNEKLFF TGTGCCAGCAGCTACCTTAGGTGGACATCGAATGAAAAACTGTTTTTT
TRBJ1-4 NA TRBD1 TRBV27 CASSLSTGVHEKLFF TGTGCCAGCAGTTTATCGACAGGGGTCCATGAAAAACTGTTTTTT
TRBJ2-1 NA NA TRBV4-2 CASSQRAGAFVFNEQFF TGTGCCAGCAGCCAGCGGGCGGGGGCTTTCGTTTTCAATGAGCAGTTCTTC
TRBJ1-1 NA NA TRBV10-3 CAISEQGDTEAFF TGTGCCATCAGTGAGCAAGGGGACACTGAAGCTTTCTTT
TRBJ1-5 NA NA TRBV6-1 CASSEWQHSNQPQHF TGTGCCAGCAGTGAGTGGCAGCATAGCAATCAGCCCCAGCATTTT
TRBJ1-4 NA TRBD1 TRBV14 CASSQLGTGVEKLFF TGTGCCAGCAGCCAATTGGGGACAGGGGTTGAAAAACTGTTTTTT
TRBJ1-4 NA NA TRBV18 CASSPDSKIGKLFF TGTGCCAGCTCACCGGACAGTAAGATTGGAAAACTGTTTTTT
TRBJ2-1 NA NA TRBV4-3 CASSQGSSDNEQFF TGCGCCAGCAGCCAAGGTAGTAGCGACAATGAGCAGTTCTTC
TRBJ1-3 NA NA TRBV4-1 CASSQENREVHTIYF TGCGCCAGCAGCCAAGAAAACAGGGAGGTCCACACCATATATTTT
TRBJ2-3 NA NA TRBV6-1 CASSETGLDTQYF TGTGCCAGCAGTGAAACAGGTCTGGATACGCAGTATTTT
TRBJ2-7 NA TRBD1 TRBV3-1/TRBV3-2 CASSQDRLRDRAYEQYF TGTGCCAGCAGCCAAGATAGACTACGGGACAGAGCCTACGAGCAGTACTTC
TRBJ1-6 NA TRBD1 TRBV10-3 CAIRRQGDNNSPLHF TGTGCCATCAGGCGACAGGGGGATAATAATTCACCCCTCCACTTT
TRBJ2-7 NA TRBD2 TRBV27 CASSTGTSGYEQYF TGTGCCAGCAGTACCGGGACTAGCGGTTACGAGCAGTACTTC
TRBJ1-3 NA NA TRBV19 CASMGRVRNTIYF TGTGCCAGTATGGGCAGGGTGCGAAACACCATATATTTT
TRBJ1-5 NA NA TRBV28 CASSSTEPGKHF TGTGCCAGCAGTTCCACGGAACCTGGGAAGCATTTT
TRBJ1-2 NA TRBD1 TRBV7-3 CASSPAGTGGYGYTF TGTGCCAGCAGCCCTGCCGGGACAGGGGGCTATGGCTACACCTTC
TRBJ2-7 NA TRBD1 TRBV5-5 CASSLGPDRGTYEQYF TGTGCCAGCAGCCTGGGGCCTGACAGGGGGACCTACGAGCAGTACTTC
TRBJ2-3 NA TRBD2 TRBV9 CASSVGSGKSTDTQYF TGTGCCAGCAGCGTAGGTAGCGGGAAAAGCACAGATACGCAGTATTTT
TRBJ1-2 NA NA TRBV28 CASTVGQRVEGYTF TGTGCCAGCACGGTAGGACAGAGGGTTGAAGGCTACACCTTC
TRBJ1-5 once NA TRBV7-2 CASSKDSQPQHF TGTGCCAGCAGTAAGGACAGTCAGCCCCAGCATTTT
TRBJ1-2 NA NA TRBV6-2/TRBV6-3 CASSFGARYTF TGTGCCAGCAGTTTTGGGGCTCGCTACACCTTC